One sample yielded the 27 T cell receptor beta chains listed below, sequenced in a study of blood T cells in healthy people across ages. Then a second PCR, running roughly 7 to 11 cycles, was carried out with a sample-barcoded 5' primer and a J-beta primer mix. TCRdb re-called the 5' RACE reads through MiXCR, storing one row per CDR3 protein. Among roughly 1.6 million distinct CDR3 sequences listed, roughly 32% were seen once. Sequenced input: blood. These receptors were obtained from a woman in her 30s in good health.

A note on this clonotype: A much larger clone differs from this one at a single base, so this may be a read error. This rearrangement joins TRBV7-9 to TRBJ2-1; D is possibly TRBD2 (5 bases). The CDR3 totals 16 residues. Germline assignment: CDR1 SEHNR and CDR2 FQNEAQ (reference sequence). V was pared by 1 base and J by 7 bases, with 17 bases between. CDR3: CASSLGRLTEPNEQFF. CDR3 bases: TGTGCCAGCAGCTTAGGTAGACTAACGGAGCCTAATGAGCAGTTCTTC.

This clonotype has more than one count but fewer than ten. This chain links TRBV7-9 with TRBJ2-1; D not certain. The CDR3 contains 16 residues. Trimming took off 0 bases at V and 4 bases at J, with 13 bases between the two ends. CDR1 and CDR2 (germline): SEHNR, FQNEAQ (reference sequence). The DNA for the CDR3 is TGTGCCAGCAGCTTAGCCAGGTCTTATGGTTACAATGAGCAGTTCTTC. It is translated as CASSLARSYGYNEQFF.

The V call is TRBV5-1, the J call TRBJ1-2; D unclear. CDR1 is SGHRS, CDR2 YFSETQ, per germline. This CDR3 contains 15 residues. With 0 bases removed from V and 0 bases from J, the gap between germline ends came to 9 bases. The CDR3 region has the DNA TGCGCCAGCAGCTTGGGACCGACCACTAACTATGGCTACACCTTC. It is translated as CASSLGPTTNYGYTF.

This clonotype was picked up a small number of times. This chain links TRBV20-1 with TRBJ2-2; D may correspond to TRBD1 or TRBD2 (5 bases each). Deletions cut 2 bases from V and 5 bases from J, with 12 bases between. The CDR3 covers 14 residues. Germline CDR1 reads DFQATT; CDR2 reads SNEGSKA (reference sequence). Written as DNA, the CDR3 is TGCAGTGCTAGAAAGGGGAGAAGGACCGGGGAGCTGTTTTTT. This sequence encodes CSARKGRRTGELFF.

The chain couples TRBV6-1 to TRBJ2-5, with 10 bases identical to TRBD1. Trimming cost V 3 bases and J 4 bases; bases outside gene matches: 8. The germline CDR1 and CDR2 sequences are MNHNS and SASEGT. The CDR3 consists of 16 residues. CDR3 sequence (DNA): TGTGCCAGCAGTGACCCCGGGACAGGGGTAGGAGAGACCCAGTACTTC. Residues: CASSDPGTGVGETQYF.

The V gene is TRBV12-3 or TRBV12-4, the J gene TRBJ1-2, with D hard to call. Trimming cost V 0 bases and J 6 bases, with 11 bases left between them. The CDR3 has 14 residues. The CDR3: CASSLAGLYDGYTF. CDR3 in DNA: TGTGCCAGCAGTTTAGCAGGGCTGTACGATGGCTACACCTTC.

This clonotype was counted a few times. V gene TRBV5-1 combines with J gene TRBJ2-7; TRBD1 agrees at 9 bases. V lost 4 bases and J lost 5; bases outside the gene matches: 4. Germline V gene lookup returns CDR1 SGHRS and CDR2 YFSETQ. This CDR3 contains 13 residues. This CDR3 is CASSRQGEDEQYF. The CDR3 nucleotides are TGCGCCAGCAGCCGACAGGGGGAGGACGAGCAGTACTTC. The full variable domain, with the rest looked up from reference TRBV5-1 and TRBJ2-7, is KAGVTQTPRYLIKTRGQQVTLSCSPISGHRSVSWYQQTPGQGLQFLFEYFSETQRNKGNFPGRFSGRQFSNSRSEMNVSTLELGDSALYLCASSRQGEDEQYFGPGTRLTVT.

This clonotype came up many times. CDR3 protein: CATSRRGSYQETQYF. The CDR3 coding sequence is TGTGCCACCAGCAGGAGGGGCTCGTACCAAGAGACCCAGTACTTC. The V gene is TRBV15, the J gene TRBJ2-5, with D perhaps matching TRBD1 or TRBD2 (5 bases each). Germline V CDR1 and CDR2: LNHNV, YYDKDF (reference sequence). The CDR3 contains 15 residues. The V end was cut by 3 bases, the J end by 0 bases, with 11 bases between. The whole variable domain, filled in from reference TRBV15 and TRBJ2-5, reads DAMVIQNPRYQVTQFGKPVTLSCSQTLNHNVMYWYQQKSSQAPKLLFHYYDKDFNNEADTPDNFQSRRPNTSFCFLDIRSPGLGDTAMYLCATSRRGSYQETQYFGPGTRLLVL.

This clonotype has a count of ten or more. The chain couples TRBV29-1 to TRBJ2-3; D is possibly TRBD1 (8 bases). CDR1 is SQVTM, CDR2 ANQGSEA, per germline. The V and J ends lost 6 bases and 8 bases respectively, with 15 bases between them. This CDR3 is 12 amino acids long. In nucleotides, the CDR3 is TGCAGCGTCGACAGGGGCGGGGGTACGCAGTATTTT. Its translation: CSVDRGGGTQYF.

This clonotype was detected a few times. CDR3 in amino acids: CASSPAGKRSYEQYF. The CDR3 nucleotides are TGTGCCAGCAGTCCGGCTGGGAAACGGTCCTACGAGCAGTACTTC. The chain combines TRBV7-9 with TRBJ2-7; D unclear. The CDR3 consists of 15 residues. CDR1 is SEHNR, CDR2 FQNEAQ, per germline (reference sequence). Trimming stripped 6 bases from V and 1 base from J, with 16 bases between. Based on the CDR3 plus reference TRBV7-9 and TRBJ2-7, the full variable domain is DTGVSQNPRHKITKRGQNVTFRCDPISEHNRLYWYRQTLGQGPEFLTYFQNEAQLEKSRLLSDRFSAERPKGSFSTLEIQRTEQGDSAMYLCASSPAGKRSYEQYFGPGTRLTVT.

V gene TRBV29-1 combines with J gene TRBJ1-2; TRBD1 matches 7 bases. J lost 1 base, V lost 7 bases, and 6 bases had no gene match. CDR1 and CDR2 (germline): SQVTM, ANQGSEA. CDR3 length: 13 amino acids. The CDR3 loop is CSAPTGNNYGYTF. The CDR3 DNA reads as TGCAGCGCGCCGACAGGGAATAACTATGGCTACACCTTC.

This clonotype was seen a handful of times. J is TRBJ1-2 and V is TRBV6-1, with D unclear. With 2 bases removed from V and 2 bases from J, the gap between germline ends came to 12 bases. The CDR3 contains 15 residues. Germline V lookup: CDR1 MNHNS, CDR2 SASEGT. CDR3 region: CASSEWVGQNYGYTF. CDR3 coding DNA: TGTGCCAGCAGTGAATGGGTTGGGCAAAACTATGGCTACACCTTC.

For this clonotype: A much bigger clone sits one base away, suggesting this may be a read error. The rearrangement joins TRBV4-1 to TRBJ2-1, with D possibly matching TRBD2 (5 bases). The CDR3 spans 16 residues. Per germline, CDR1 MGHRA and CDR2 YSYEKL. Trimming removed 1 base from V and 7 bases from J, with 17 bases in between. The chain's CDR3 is CASSQGAGGSLNEQFF. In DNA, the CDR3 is TGCGCCAGCAGCCAAGGTGCAGGTGGGAGTCTAAATGAGCAGTTCTTC.

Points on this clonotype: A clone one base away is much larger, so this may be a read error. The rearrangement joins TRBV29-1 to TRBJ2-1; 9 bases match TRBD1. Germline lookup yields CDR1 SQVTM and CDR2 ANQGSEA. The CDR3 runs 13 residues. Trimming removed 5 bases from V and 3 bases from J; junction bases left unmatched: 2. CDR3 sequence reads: CSVRDRDYNEQFF. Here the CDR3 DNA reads TGCAGCGTTCGGGACAGGGACTACAATGAGCAGTTCTTC.

CDR3 region: CASSSHSGQGAQQETQYF. The CDR3 bases are TGTGCCAGCAGCTCTCACTCAGGACAGGGCGCTCAACAAGAGACCCAGTACTTC. The chain recombines TRBV7-3 with TRBJ2-5; 8 bases are shared with TRBD1. CDR3 length: 18 amino acids. With V trimmed by 4 bases and J by 2 bases, 15 bases remained unmatched. Germline V lookup: CDR1 SGHTA, CDR2 FQGTGA.

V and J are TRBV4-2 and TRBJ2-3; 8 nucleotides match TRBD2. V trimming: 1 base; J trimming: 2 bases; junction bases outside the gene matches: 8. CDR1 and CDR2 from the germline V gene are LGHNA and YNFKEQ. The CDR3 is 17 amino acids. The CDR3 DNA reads TGTGCCAGCAGCCAAGGCATCACTAGCGGAAACACAGATACGCAGTATTTT. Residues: CASSQGITSGNTDTQYF.

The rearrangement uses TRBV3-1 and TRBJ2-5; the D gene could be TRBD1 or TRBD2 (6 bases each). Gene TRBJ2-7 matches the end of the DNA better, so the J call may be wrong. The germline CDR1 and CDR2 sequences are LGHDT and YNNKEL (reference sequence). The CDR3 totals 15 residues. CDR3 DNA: TGTGCCAGCAGCCATTTAACGGGGGCAGGATACGAGCAGTACTTC. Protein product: CASSHLTGAGYEQYF.

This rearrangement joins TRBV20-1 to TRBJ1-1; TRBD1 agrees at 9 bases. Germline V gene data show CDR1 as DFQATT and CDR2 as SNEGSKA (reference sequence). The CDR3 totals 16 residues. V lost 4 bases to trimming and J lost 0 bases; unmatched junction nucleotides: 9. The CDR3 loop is CSATLTGGLMNTEAFF. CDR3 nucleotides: TGCAGTGCTACCTTAACAGGGGGCCTCATGAACACTGAAGCTTTCTTT.

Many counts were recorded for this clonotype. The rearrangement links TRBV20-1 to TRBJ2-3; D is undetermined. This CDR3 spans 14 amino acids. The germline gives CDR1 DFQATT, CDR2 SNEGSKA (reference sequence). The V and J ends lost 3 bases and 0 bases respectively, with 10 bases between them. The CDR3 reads CSARPSTSTDTQYF. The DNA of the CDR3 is TGCAGTGCTAGGCCCTCAACTAGCACAGATACGCAGTATTTT.

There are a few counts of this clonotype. As DNA, the CDR3 is TGTGCCAGCAGCCAAGAGGGGACTAGCGGGAGGAACACCGGGGAGCTGTTTTTT. Its translation: CASSQEGTSGRNTGELFF. This chain connects TRBV4-2 to TRBJ2-2, with 14 positions matching TRBD2. V trimming: 0 bases; J trimming: 1 base; junction bases outside the gene matches: 1. This CDR3 region has 18 residues. Germline assignment: CDR1 LGHNA and CDR2 YNFKEQ.

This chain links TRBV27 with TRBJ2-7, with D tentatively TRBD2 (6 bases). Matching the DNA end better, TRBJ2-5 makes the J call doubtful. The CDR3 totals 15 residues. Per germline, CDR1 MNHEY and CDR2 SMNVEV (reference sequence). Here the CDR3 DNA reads TGTGCCAGCAGTTTACGATGGAGGGCCGGGGAGACCCAGTACTTC. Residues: CASSLRWRAGETQYF.

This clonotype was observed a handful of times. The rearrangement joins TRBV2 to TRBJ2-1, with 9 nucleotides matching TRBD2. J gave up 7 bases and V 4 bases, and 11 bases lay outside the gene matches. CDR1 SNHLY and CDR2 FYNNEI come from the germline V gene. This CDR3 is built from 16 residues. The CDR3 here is CASSVRDSGRVNEQFF. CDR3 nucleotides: TGTGCCAGCAGTGTAAGGGATAGCGGGAGAGTGAATGAGCAGTTCTTC.

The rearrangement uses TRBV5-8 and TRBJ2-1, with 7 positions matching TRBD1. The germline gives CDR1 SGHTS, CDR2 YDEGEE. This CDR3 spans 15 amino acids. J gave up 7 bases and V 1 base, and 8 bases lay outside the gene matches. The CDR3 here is CASSLFYPRGNEQFF. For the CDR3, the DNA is TGTGCCAGCAGCTTGTTTTACCCCAGGGGGAATGAGCAGTTCTTC.

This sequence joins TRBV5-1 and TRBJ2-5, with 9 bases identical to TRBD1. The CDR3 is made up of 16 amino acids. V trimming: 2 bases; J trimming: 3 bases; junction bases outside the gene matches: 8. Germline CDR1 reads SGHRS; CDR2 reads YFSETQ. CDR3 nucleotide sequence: TGCGCCAGCAGCTTTCTACCGGGACAGGGTAAAGAGACCCAGTACTTC. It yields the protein CASSFLPGQGKETQYF.

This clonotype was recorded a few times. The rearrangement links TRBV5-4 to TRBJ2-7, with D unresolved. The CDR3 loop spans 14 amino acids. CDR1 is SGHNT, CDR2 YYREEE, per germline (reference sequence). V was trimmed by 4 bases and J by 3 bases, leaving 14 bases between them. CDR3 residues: CASSRWGSLYEQYF. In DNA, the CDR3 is TGTGCCAGCAGCCGTTGGGGAAGTCTCTACGAGCAGTACTTC.

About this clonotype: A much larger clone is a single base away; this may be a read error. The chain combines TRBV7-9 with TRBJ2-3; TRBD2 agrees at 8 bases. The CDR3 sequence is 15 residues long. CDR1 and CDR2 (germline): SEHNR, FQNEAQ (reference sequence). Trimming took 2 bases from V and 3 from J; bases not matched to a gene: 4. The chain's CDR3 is CASSLNGGATDTQYF. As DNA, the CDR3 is TGTGCCAGCAGCTTAAACGGGGGGGCTACAGATACGCAGTATTTT.

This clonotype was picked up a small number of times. CDR3 amino acids: CASSQRTGADHNSPLHF. The DNA for the CDR3 is TGCGCCAGCAGCCAACGGACAGGGGCAGATCATAATTCACCCCTCCACTTT. This sequence joins TRBV4-1 and TRBJ1-6; 9 bases map to TRBD1. Germline CDR1 and CDR2: MGHRA and YSYEKL. The trim removed 2 bases at V and 5 bases at J, leaving 7 bases unmatched. CDR3 length equals 17 residues.